These 22 T cell receptor beta chains were all obtained from the same sample, sequenced in a study of blood T cells in healthy people across ages (dated by TCRdb to 2014 to 2015). Library generation was performed with 5' RACE. The sequencer listed for this sample is Illumina HiSeq 2500. A second PCR of about 7 to 12 cycles was run with a J-beta primer mix and a sample-barcoded 5' primer. In TCRdb, the public reads were trimmed at Q25 with fastp and aligned with MiXCR, with productive beta chains retained. One record per CDR3 amino acid sequence lists the most common genes and DNA. The sample includes some 370,000 distinct CDR3 sequences, with roughly half observed a single time. Under 65% of the sample is held by the ten biggest clonotypes. Sequenced input: blood. These receptors originate from a man between 60 and 70 years old in good health.

The rearrangement links TRBV4-2 to TRBJ2-3, with 9 bases aligning to TRBD1. Germline-derived CDR1 and CDR2 are LGHNA and YNFKEQ. This CDR3 region has 16 residues. V dropped 0 bases and J dropped 3; count of bases not matched to a gene: 4. The CDR3 sequence is CASSQDGGQGTDTQYF. CDR3 in DNA: TGTGCCAGCAGCCAAGATGGAGGACAGGGGACAGATACGCAGTATTTT.

CDR3 loop: CASSRQGQGNTGELFF. CDR3 nucleotides: TGTGCCAGCAGCCGACAGGGACAGGGTAACACCGGGGAGCTGTTTTTT. The chain combines TRBV7-9 with TRBJ2-2, with 9 bases that match TRBD1. Germline CDR1 reads SEHNR; CDR2 reads FQNEAQ (reference sequence). The CDR3 covers 16 residues. The ends lost 5 bases at V and 2 bases at J; junction bases unmatched: 6.

This chain connects TRBV29-1 to TRBJ2-1; perhaps TRBD2 as D (6 bases). This CDR3 comprises 15 residues. The V gene's germline CDR1 is SQVTM and CDR2 ANQGSEA. V lost 5 bases to trimming and J lost 0 bases, with 14 bases between them. CDR3: CSVSLAVTSYNEQFF. Written as DNA, the CDR3 is TGCAGCGTTTCCTTAGCGGTAACCTCCTACAATGAGCAGTTCTTC.

CDR3 sequence reads: CASSETGSKNIQYF. CDR3 sequence (DNA): TGTGCCAGCAGTGAGACCGGCAGCAAAAACATTCAGTACTTC. This chain connects TRBV25-1 to TRBJ2-4; D is undetermined. This CDR3 has 14 amino acids. Germline CDR1 is MGHDK and CDR2 is SYGVNS. V was cut by 3 bases and J by 3 bases, with 9 bases left in between.

This clonotype was seen a handful of times. V gene TRBV6-2 or TRBV6-3 combines with J gene TRBJ1-1, with D tentatively TRBD1 (6 bases). V was pared by 3 bases and J by 5 bases, with 19 bases between. Germline V lookup: CDR1 MNHEY, CDR2 SVGEGT. This CDR3 region has 16 residues. This CDR3 is CASSYGDLGTKTEAFF. The CDR3, as DNA: TGTGCCAGCAGTTATGGGGATTTGGGGACAAAGACTGAAGCTTTCTTT.

In DNA form, the CDR3 reads TGTGCCAGCAGTGCCAAAGGGACAGGGGAAGGATACGAGCAGTACTTC. The encoded protein is CASSAKGTGEGYEQYF. The chain couples TRBV6-1 to TRBJ2-7; 10 nucleotides agree with TRBD1. The CDR3 is made up of 16 amino acids. In germline, CDR1 is MNHNS, CDR2 SASEGT. V shed 4 bases and J 4 bases; nucleotides not matched to a gene: 10.

In this sample, this clonotype turned up a few times. The chain is built from TRBV7-2 and TRBJ2-7, with 7 bases fitting TRBD1. Germline V gene lookup returns CDR1 SGHTA and CDR2 FQGNSA. Germline trimming cut 5 bases from V and 0 bases from J; bases unmatched to any gene: 7. The CDR3 spans 15 residues. The CDR3 bases are TGTGCCAGCAGCCATGACAGGGCAAGCTCCTACGAGCAGTACTTC. This codes for CASSHDRASSYEQYF. The full variable domain, rest sourced from reference TRBV7-2 and TRBJ2-7, is GAGVSQSPSNKVTEKGKDVELRCDPISGHTALYWYRQSLGQGLEFLIYFQGNSAPDKSGLPSDRFSAERTGGSVSTLTIQRTQQEDSAVYLCASSHDRASSYEQYFGPGTRLTVT.

This chain connects TRBV4-2 to TRBJ2-5; possible D gene TRBD2, 5 bases. CDR3 length: 15 residues. Germline lookup yields CDR1 LGHNA and CDR2 YNFKEQ. Deletions cut 0 bases from V and 2 bases from J, with 10 bases between. CDR3 sequence (DNA): TGTGCCAGCAGCCAAGATCCCAGCGGACAAGAGACCCAGTACTTC. It is translated as CASSQDPSGQETQYF.

A note on this clonotype: A much larger clone lies one base from this, so it may be a read error. The chain uses TRBV4-2 and TRBJ2-2; D possibly uses TRBD1 or TRBD2 (6 bases each). Germline CDR1 is LGHNA and CDR2 is YNFKEQ. The CDR3 is made up of 16 amino acids. The germline V and J ends were trimmed by 1 base and 4 bases, with 13 bases remaining between them. Here the CDR3 DNA reads TGTGCCAGCAGCCAAGGTGGGGGGCCGGGCACCGGGGAGCTGTTTTTT. Residues: CASSQGGGPGTGELFF.

In regard to this clonotype: A much larger clone differs from this one at a single base, so this may be a read error. The V and J genes are TRBV5-1 and TRBJ2-1, with 10 bases matching TRBD2. The DNA end is a closer match to TRBJ2-7, so the J assignment may be wrong. Germline loops: CDR1 SGHRS, CDR2 YFSETQ. This CDR3 is built from 15 residues. The CDR3 DNA reads as TGCGCCAGCAGCCCCCGACTAGCGGGTTACAATGAGCAGTACTTC. Its protein product is CASSPRLAGYNEQYF.

The chain uses TRBV20-1 and TRBJ2-5; D may be TRBD2 (6 bases). Trimming took 1 base from V and 11 from J, leaving 23 bases between them. The V gene's germline CDR1 is DFQATT and CDR2 SNEGSKA (reference sequence). CDR3 length equals 15 residues. The CDR3 here is CSARGDPSETYGQYF. For the CDR3, the DNA is TGCAGTGCTAGAGGGGACCCTAGCGAGACCTACGGGCAGTACTTC.

This rearrangement joins TRBV6-5 to TRBJ1-2; 10 bases are a match to TRBD1. The CDR3 runs to 16 residues. CDR1 is MNHEY, CDR2 SVGAGI, per germline. V lost 5 bases and J lost 7; bases outside the gene matches: 13. CDR3 sequence (DNA): TGTGCCAGCAGTCCATCCCAAGGGACAGGGGCGAGTGGCTACACCTTC. It codes for CASSPSQGTGASGYTF.

Comment on this clonotype: With a much larger clone just one base away, this may be a read error. The V call is TRBV2, the J call TRBJ2-7; D possibly corresponds to TRBD2 (6 bases). Per germline, CDR1 SNHLY and CDR2 FYNNEI. There are 17 residues in the CDR3. V lost 3 bases and J lost 0, with 18 bases in between. The CDR3 DNA reads as TGTGCCAGCAGTGACGGGACTGGCGGGGTTAGCTCCTACGAGCAGTACTTC. Its translation is CASSDGTGGVSSYEQYF. Combining the CDR3 with reference TRBV2 and TRBJ2-7 gives the whole variable domain EPEVTQTPSHQVTQMGQEVILRCVPISNHLYFYWYRQILGQKVEFLVSFYNNEISEKSEIFDDQFSVERPDGSNFTLKIRSTKLEDSAMYFCASSDGTGGVSSYEQYFGPGTRLTVT.

This clonotype was counted between two and nine times. This chain joins TRBV6-1 and TRBJ1-6; 7 positions match TRBD1. The J segment lost 7 bases and the V segment lost 5 bases, leaving 17 bases of the junction unmatched. Germline V gene lookup returns CDR1 MNHNS and CDR2 SASEGT. The CDR3 is 18 amino acids. This CDR3 reads CASSPRGVRQGGNSPLHF. CDR3 in DNA: TGTGCCAGCAGTCCGAGAGGGGTAAGACAGGGTGGCAATTCACCCCTCCACTTT.

The rearrangement links TRBV2 to TRBJ2-4, with TRBD1 matching 7 bases. The CDR3 is made up of 14 amino acids. V lost 6 bases, J lost 7 bases, and 9 bases stayed unmatched. The V gene's germline CDR1 is SNHLY and CDR2 FYNNEI. This chain's CDR3 is CASSPSTGTNIQYF. CDR3 bases: TGTGCCAGCAGCCCATCGACAGGGACGAACATTCAGTACTTC.

The rearrangement links TRBV27 to TRBJ2-7; TRBD2 might be the D (6 bases). TRBJ2-5 explains the end of the DNA better; the J call may be wrong. Germline V gene lookup returns CDR1 MNHEY and CDR2 SMNVEV (reference sequence). CDR3 length equals 12 residues. The CDR3 DNA is TGTGCCAGCAGGGCGGCGGGGGAGACCCAGTACTTC. Its translation is CASRAAGETQYF.

This clonotype came up once. This rearrangement joins TRBV5-1 to TRBJ2-6, with D possibly matching TRBD1 (6 bases). The germline gives CDR1 SGHRS, CDR2 YFSETQ. V gave up 0 bases and J gave up 3 bases, with 13 bases separating them. The CDR3 runs 17 residues. DNA of the CDR3: TGCGCCAGCAGCTTGGCGACAGGTGCTGGTGGGGCCAACGTCCTGACTTTC. Its protein is CASSLATGAGGANVLTF.

There are a few counts of this clonotype. This chain connects TRBV29-1 to TRBJ2-1; no firm D call. CDR1 and CDR2 (germline): SQVTM, ANQGSEA. This CDR3 comprises 13 residues. The V and J ends lost 3 bases and 1 base respectively, with 7 bases between them. The CDR3 region is CSVEIRSYNEQFF. The CDR3 nucleotides are TGCAGCGTTGAGATCAGGTCCTACAATGAGCAGTTCTTC.

This chain joins TRBV27 and TRBJ1-4; 7 bases match TRBD1. The CDR3 totals 14 residues. With V trimmed by 7 bases and J by 4 bases, 6 bases remained unmatched. Germline CDR1 MNHEY, CDR2 SMNVEV (reference sequence). This chain's CDR3 is CASTQTGVNEKLFF. The DNA of the CDR3 is TGTGCCAGCACCCAAACAGGGGTTAATGAAAAACTGTTTTTT.

This clonotype turned up a few times. This chain connects TRBV14 to TRBJ1-2; D ambiguous. There are 14 residues in the CDR3. Germline loops: CDR1 SGHDN, CDR2 FVKESK. With 2 bases removed from V and 4 bases from J, the gap between germline ends came to 11 bases. CDR3 sequence reads: CASSQIRGSYGYTF. The CDR3 nucleotides read TGTGCCAGCAGCCAAATCCGAGGGTCCTATGGCTACACCTTC.

The chain has TRBV19 and TRBJ2-5; 7 bases align to TRBD1. The J call is uncertain, as TRBJ2-7 better fits the DNA end. This CDR3 comprises 14 residues. Germline lookup yields CDR1 LNHDA and CDR2 SQIVND (reference sequence). The DNA of the CDR3 is TGTGCCAGTAGTCCTAGGGGGCTACCCTACGAGCAGTACTTC. This sequence encodes CASSPRGLPYEQYF.

Points on this clonotype: A clone one base away is much larger, so this may be a read error. This chain joins TRBV12-3 or TRBV12-4 and TRBJ1-6; D is undetermined. Trimming took 6 bases from V and 0 from J, leaving 15 bases between them. The CDR3 has 17 residues. In DNA form, the CDR3 reads TGTGCCAGCAGCCACGAGACGAGGAGCTCCTATAATTCACCCCTCCACTTT. Its protein is CASSHETRSSYNSPLHF.